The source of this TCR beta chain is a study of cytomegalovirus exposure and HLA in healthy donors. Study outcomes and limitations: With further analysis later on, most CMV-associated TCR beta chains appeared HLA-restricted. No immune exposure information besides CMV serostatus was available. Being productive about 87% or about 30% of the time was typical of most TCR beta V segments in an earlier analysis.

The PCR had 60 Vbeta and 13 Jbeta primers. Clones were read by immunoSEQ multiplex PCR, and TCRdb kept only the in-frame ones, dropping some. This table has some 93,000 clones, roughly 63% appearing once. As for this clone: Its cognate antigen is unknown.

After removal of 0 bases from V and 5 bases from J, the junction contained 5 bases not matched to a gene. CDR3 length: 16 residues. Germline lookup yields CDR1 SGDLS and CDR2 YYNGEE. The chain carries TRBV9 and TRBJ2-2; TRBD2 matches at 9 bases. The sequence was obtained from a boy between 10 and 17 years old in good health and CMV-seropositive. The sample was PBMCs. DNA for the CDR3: TGTGCCAGCAGCGTAGGGCTAGCGGGGAGGACCGGGGAGCTGTTTTTT. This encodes CASSVGLAGRTGELFF.